This T cell receptor beta chain is from a study of beta chain features in type 1 diabetes. Overall study results and limits: Compared to healthy donors, patients appeared to have naive, central memory and Treg TCRB repertoires that were more alike. PCR might favor shorter templates, but any such skew would affect patients and controls equally. Type 1 diabetes patients had fewer VDJ junction insertions and more deletions. The study found moderately but significantly shorter TCRB CDR3s in all four CD4+ subsets of Type 1 diabetes patients.

The authors reverse transcribed all of the isolated RNA, so sequencing captured expressed TCRB transcripts. Method: immunoSEQ multiplex PCR; TCRdb's copy keeps in-frame clones and lacks some. The data hold 52,000 or so clones, with 52% observed a single time. This clone has only a few counts. Its antigen is not identified. Sorting based on CD45RO/CCR7/CD25/CD127/CD95/CD27 separated CD4+ naive, central memory, regulatory and stem cell-like memory cells. This TCR was sampled from a middle-aged woman with type 1 diabetes. The material sequenced was Tregs from blood.

The CDR3 loop is CASSPAGREAFF. CDR3 coding DNA: TGTGCCAGCAGTCCCGCGGGGAGGGAAGCTTTCTTT. The chain joins TRBV7-2 to TRBJ1-1; D remains ambiguous. CDR3 size: 12 residues. Germline V lookup: CDR1 SGHTA, CDR2 FQGNSA. With 6 bases removed from V and 8 bases from J, the gap between germline ends came to 13 bases.